The 15 T cell receptor beta chains presented below share a single source sample, sequenced in a study of cytomegalovirus exposure and HLA in healthy donors. This table comes from immunoSEQ multiplex PCR, and its TCRdb copy is limited to in-frame clones, with some not included. The profile shows over 85,000 clones, approximately 93% of them singletons. The sequencing input was PBMCs. Receptors originate from a woman in her twenties or thirties in good health and CMV-seropositive.

A note on this clone: Within the sample, other DNA sequences also encode this same CDR3. V is TRBV28 and J is TRBJ2-7, with D perhaps TRBD2 (6 bases). Trimming took off 5 bases at V and 7 bases at J, with 9 bases between the two ends. The CDR3 contains 11 residues. Per germline, CDR1 MDHEN and CDR2 SYDVKM. The CDR3 DNA follows: TGTGCCAGCAGTCCCCGGGGGGAGCAGTACTTC. Protein sequence: CASSPRGEQYF.

The chain has TRBV11-3 and TRBJ2-7, with 10 bases matching TRBD2. V lost 5 bases, J lost 7 bases, and 14 bases stayed unmatched. The CDR3 length is 16 residues. Germline values: CDR1 SGHNT, CDR2 YENEEA. As DNA, the CDR3 is TGTGCCAGCAGCCTCACTCTAGCGGGAGTCACGTCAGAGCAGTACTTC. Translated, it gives CASSLTLAGVTSEQYF.

CDR3 DNA: TGTGCCAGCAGCTCCGGGGATTACGAGCAGTACTTC. This codes for CASSSGDYEQYF. The chain joins TRBV9 to TRBJ2-7; D might be TRBD2 (5 bases). CDR3 length: 12 amino acids. Trimming stripped 4 bases from V and 4 bases from J, with 9 bases between. Germline values: CDR1 SGDLS, CDR2 YYNGEE.

In its sample, this clone was seen once. V is TRBV7-9 and J is TRBJ1-1; 10 nucleotides agree with TRBD1. CDR1 SEHNR and CDR2 FQNEAQ come from the germline V gene (reference sequence). V trimming: 3 bases; J trimming: 2 bases; junction bases outside the gene matches: 12. The CDR3 covers 18 residues. The CDR3 nucleotides read TGTGCCAGCAGCTTTCCTCCGACAGGGGGCGGAATCAACACTGAAGCTTTCTTT. Translating it yields CASSFPPTGGGINTEAFF.

The chain is built from TRBV28 and TRBJ2-7; 12 bases map to TRBD2. CDR1 and CDR2 from the germline V gene are MDHEN and SYDVKM. CDR3 length equals 17 residues. V shed 5 bases and J 7 bases; nucleotides not matched to a gene: 15. The CDR3 region has the DNA TGTGCCAGCAGTCCAACCGTGAGGACTAGCGGGATGGAAGAGCAGTACTTC. Translating gives CASSPTVRTSGMEEQYF.

The J gene is TRBJ2-2, the V gene TRBV6-1; maybe TRBD1 (5 bases). Germline V gene data show CDR1 as MNHNS and CDR2 as SASEGT. This CDR3 region has 15 residues. The V gene lost 8 bases and the J gene lost 0 bases, with 13 bases spanning the gap. This CDR3 reads CASGFKTANTGELFF. The CDR3 bases are TGTGCCAGCGGGTTTAAGACAGCGAACACCGGGGAGCTGTTTTTT.

V gene TRBV10-1 combines with J gene TRBJ1-1, with TRBD1 matching over 9 bases. V lost 6 bases and J lost 4; bases outside the gene matches: 9. This CDR3 spans 15 amino acids. In germline, CDR1 is WNHNN, CDR2 SYGVQD (reference sequence). The CDR3 loop is CASRGGQGLPTEAFF. Here the CDR3 DNA reads TGCGCCAGCAGGGGAGGACAGGGGTTGCCCACTGAAGCTTTCTTT.

J is TRBJ2-2 and V is TRBV19; D is unresolved. Germline lookup yields CDR1 LNHDA and CDR2 SQIVND (reference sequence). The CDR3 consists of 13 residues. Trimming removed 5 bases at V and 10 bases at J, with 14 bases between. The CDR3 DNA reads as TGTGCCAGTAGTCGAAACAGAGTTGAGGAGCTGTTTTTT. Translated, it gives CASSRNRVEELFF.

This clone was seen only once. The V call is TRBV7-9, the J call TRBJ2-1; a possible D gene is TRBD2 (5 bases). The CDR3 contains 14 residues. Germline CDR1 and CDR2: SEHNR and FQNEAQ (reference sequence). Between the trimmed V and J ends, which lost 5 bases and 6 bases, there was a span of 14 bases. The CDR3 is CASSPEDLLNEQFF. The CDR3 nucleotides read TGTGCCAGCAGCCCAGAGGACTTACTCAATGAGCAGTTCTTC.

The chain links TRBV6-5 to TRBJ2-7, with D uncertain. Trimming took 4 bases from V and 3 from J, leaving 7 bases between them. Germline assignment: CDR1 MNHEY and CDR2 SVGAGI. The CDR3 is 12 residues long. The CDR3 coding sequence is TGTGCCAGCAGTTCCCCTTTCTACGAGCAGTACTTC. This translates into CASSSPFYEQYF.

The chain carries TRBV30 and TRBJ2-2; 7 bases agree with TRBD2. V lost 2 bases to trimming and J lost 0 bases; unmatched junction nucleotides: 3. This CDR3 spans 15 amino acids. Germline assignment: CDR1 GTSNPN and CDR2 SVGIG (reference sequence). The DNA for the CDR3 is TGTGCCTGGAGTTGGGGGGGAACGAACACCGGGGAGCTGTTTTTT. Its protein product is CAWSWGGTNTGELFF.

The chain recombines TRBV27 with TRBJ2-7; a weak D match, TRBD2 (5 bases). Germline V gene sequence: CDR1 MNHEY, CDR2 SMNVEV (reference sequence). Trimming cost V 10 bases and J 0 bases, with 16 bases left between them. The CDR3 runs 14 residues. The CDR3 protein is CATRTAVSSYEQYF. CDR3 nucleotides: TGTGCCACACGGACTGCGGTTAGCTCCTACGAGCAGTACTTC.

This clone has just one count. The chain recombines TRBV5-1 with TRBJ1-1; D unclear. V lost 5 bases and J lost 5, with 10 bases in between. The CDR3 loop spans 12 amino acids. Germline-derived CDR1 and CDR2 are SGHRS and YFSETQ. In DNA, the CDR3 is TGCGCCAGCAGTAATGAGGGTACTGAAGCTTTCTTT. Its protein product is CASSNEGTEAFF.

V usage is TRBV7-2 and J usage is TRBJ1-4, with TRBD1 as a possible D gene (5 bases). Germline V gene data show CDR1 as SGHTA and CDR2 as FQGNSA. The CDR3 contains 15 residues. V lost 1 base, J lost 7 bases, and 13 bases lay in between. This CDR3 reads CASSLVGAHGEKLFF. CDR3 in DNA: TGTGCCAGCAGCTTAGTAGGGGCGCATGGTGAAAAACTGTTTTTT.

In its sample, this clone was seen once. This chain connects TRBV27 to TRBJ1-3; D is unclear. V lost 2 bases and J 3 bases, leaving 17 bases between the germline ends. CDR1 and CDR2 (germline): MNHEY, SMNVEV (reference sequence). This CDR3 is built from 17 residues. This CDR3 reads CASSLRFGGPVGNTIYF. CDR3 sequence (DNA): TGTGCCAGCAGTTTACGCTTCGGAGGTCCGGTTGGAAACACCATATATTTT.